This TCR beta chain was found in a study of early T cells in non-severe SARS-CoV-2 infection. Germline values: CDR1 MNHEY, CDR2 SVGEGT. The CDR3 contains 14 residues. After removal of 2 bases from V and 1 base from J, the junction contained 1 base not matched to a gene. In TCRdb, the 5' RACE reads were re-called with MiXCR into one record per CDR3 protein. Of approximately 71,000 distinct CDR3 sequences listed, roughly 10% are singletons. The sample comprised whole blood. The receptor's source is an adult who was a healthcare worker with PCR-confirmed SARS-CoV-2 infection or an uninfected control (not recorded which). The chain combines TRBV6-2 or TRBV6-3 with TRBJ2-5; the match to TRBD1 covers 7 bases. Here the CDR3 DNA reads TGTGCCAGCAGTTACGGGACAGCCCAAGAGACCCAGTACTTC. It yields the protein CASSYGTAQETQYF.